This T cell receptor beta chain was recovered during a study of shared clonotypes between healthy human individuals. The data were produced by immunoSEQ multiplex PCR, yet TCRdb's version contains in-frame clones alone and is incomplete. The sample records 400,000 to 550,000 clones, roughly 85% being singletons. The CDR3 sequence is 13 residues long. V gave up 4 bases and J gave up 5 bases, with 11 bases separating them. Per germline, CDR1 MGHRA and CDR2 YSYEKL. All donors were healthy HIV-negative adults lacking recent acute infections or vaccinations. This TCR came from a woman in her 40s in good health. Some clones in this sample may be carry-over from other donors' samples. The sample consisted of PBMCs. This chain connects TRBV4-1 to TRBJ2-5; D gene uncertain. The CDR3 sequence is CASSPLVVETQYF. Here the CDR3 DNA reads TGCGCCAGCAGCCCCTTAGTTGTGGAGACCCAGTACTTC.